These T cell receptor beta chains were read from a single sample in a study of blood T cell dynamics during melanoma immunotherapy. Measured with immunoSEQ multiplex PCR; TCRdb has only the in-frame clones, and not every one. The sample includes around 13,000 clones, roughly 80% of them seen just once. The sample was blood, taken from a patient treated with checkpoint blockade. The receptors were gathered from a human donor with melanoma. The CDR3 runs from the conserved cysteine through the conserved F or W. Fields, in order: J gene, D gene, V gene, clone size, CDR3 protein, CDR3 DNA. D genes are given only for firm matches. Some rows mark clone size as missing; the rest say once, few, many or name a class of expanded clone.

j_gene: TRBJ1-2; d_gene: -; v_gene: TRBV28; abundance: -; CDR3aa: CASSLPGINYGYTF; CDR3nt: TGTGCCAGCAGTTTACCAGGGATTAACTATGGCTACACCTTC
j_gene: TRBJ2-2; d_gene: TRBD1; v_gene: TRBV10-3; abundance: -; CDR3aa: CAIRPDRDSTGELFF; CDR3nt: TGTGCCATCAGGCCTGACAGGGACAGTACCGGGGAGCTGTTTTTT
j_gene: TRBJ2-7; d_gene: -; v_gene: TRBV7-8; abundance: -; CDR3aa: CASSLDGGRYEQYF; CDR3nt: TGTGCCAGCAGCTTAGATGGGGGCCGGTACGAGCAGTACTTC
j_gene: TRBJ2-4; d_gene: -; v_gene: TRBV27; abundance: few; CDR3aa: CASSLYLGSPTYF; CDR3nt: TGTGCCAGCAGTTTATATTTAGGGTCCCCAACATACTTC
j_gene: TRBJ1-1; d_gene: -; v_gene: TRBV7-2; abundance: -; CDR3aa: CASSSHTGMNTEAFF; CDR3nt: TGTGCCAGCAGCTCACATACAGGCATGAACACTGAAGCTTTCTTT
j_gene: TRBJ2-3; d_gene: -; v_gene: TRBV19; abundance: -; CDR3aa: CASSTGPGRSDTQYF; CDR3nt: TGTGCCAGTAGTACGGGACCTGGTAGGTCAGATACGCAGTATTTT
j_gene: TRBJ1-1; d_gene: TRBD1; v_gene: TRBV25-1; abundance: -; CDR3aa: CASSVQGAPSEAFF; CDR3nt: TGTGCCAGCAGTGTCCAGGGGGCGCCTTCCGAAGCTTTCTTT
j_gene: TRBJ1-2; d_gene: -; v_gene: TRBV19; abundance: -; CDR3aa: CATKTANYGYTF; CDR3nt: TGTGCCACCAAGACAGCAAACTATGGCTACACCTTC
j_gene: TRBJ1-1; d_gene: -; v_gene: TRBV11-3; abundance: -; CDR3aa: CASSASQVYTEAFF; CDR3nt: TGTGCCAGCAGCGCTTCACAGGTATACACTGAAGCTTTCTTT
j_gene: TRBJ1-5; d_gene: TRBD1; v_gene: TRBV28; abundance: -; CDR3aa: CASRPGQVNQPQHF; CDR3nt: TGTGCCAGCAGACCCGGACAGGTCAATCAGCCCCAGCATTTT
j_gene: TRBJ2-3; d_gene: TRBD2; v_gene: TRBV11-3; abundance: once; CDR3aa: CASSLDSRPGTSKYF; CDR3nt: TGTGCCAGCAGCTTAGATTCCCGCCCGGGGACTAGCAAATATTTT
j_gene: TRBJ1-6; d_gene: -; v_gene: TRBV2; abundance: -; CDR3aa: CASIEAKNSNSPLHF; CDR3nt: TGTGCCAGCATTGAGGCTAAAAACTCAAATTCACCCCTCCACTTT
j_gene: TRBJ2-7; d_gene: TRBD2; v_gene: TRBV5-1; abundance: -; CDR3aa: CASSTQGGGSYEQYF; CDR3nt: TGCGCCAGCAGCACCCAAGGCGGGGGCTCCTACGAGCAGTACTTC
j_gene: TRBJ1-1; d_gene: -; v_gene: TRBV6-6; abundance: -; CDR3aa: CASGLDRTEAFF; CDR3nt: TGTGCCAGCGGCCTCGACAGGACTGAAGCTTTCTTT
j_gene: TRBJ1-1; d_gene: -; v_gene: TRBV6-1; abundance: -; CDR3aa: CASRPGRENTEAFF; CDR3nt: TGTGCCAGCCGCCCTGGTCGGGAGAACACTGAAGCTTTCTTT
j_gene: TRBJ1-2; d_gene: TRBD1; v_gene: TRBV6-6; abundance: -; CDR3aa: CASQQGARGYTF; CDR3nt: TGTGCCTCTCAACAGGGGGCGCGCGGCTACACCTTC
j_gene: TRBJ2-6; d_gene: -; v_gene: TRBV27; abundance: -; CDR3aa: CASRDPGLTLSGANVLTF; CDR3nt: TGTGCCAGCCGGGATCCAGGGCTGACCCTCTCTGGGGCCAACGTCCTGACTTTC
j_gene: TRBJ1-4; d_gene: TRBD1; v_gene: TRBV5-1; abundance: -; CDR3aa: CASSNGGTGREYEKLFF; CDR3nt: TGCGCCAGCAGCAATGGGGGGACAGGCCGAGAATATGAAAAACTGTTTTTT
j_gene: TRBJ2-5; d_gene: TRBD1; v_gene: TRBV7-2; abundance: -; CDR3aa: CASRDRGTETQYF; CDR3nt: TGTGCCAGCAGGGACAGGGGGACGGAGACCCAGTACTTC
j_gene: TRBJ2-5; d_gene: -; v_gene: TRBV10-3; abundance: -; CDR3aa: CAISVNSGETQYF; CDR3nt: TGTGCCATCAGTGTCAATAGCGGAGAGACCCAGTACTTC
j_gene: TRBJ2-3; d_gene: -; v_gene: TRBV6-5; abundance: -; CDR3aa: CASRGSADTQYF; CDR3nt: TGTGCCAGCAGAGGGAGCGCAGATACGCAGTATTTT
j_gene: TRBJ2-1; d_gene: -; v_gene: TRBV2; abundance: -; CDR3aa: CASSEPPPDYNEQFF; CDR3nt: TGTGCCAGCAGTGAACCCCCTCCAGATTACAATGAGCAGTTCTTC
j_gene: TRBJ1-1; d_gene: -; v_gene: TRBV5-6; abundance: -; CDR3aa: CASSRVGRMNTEAFF; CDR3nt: TGTGCCAGCAGCCGCGTAGGACGGATGAACACTGAAGCTTTCTTT
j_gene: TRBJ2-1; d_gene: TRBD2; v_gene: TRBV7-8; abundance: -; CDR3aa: CASSLRRASGTFEQFF; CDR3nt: TGTGCCAGCAGCCTACGGAGGGCTAGCGGTACGTTTGAGCAGTTCTTC
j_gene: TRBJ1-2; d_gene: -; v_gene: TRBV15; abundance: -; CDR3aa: CATSRDTLGSFNYGYTF; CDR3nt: TGTGCCACCAGCAGAGATACCCTAGGTTCGTTCAACTATGGCTACACCTTC
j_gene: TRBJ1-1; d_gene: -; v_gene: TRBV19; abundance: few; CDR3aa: CASDEEGSNTEAFF; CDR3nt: TGTGCCAGTGACGAAGAAGGGTCGAACACTGAAGCTTTCTTT
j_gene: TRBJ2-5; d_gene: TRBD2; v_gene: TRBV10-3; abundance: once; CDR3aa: CAIMAGGVETQYF; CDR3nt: TGTGCCATCATGGCGGGAGGGGTCGAGACCCAGTACTTC
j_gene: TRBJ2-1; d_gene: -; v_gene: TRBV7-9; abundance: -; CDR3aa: CASSRGDTEQFF; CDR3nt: TGTGCCAGCAGCCGTGGGGACACTGAGCAGTTCTTC
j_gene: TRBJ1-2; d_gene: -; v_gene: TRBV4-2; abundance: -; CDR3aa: CASSQDTSFDGYTF; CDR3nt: TGTGCCAGCAGCCAAGATACCTCCTTCGATGGCTACACCTTC
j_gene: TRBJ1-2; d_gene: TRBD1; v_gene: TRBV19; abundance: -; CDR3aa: CASRETGRANYGYTF; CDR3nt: TGTGCCAGTAGGGAGACAGGGAGAGCTAACTATGGCTACACCTTC
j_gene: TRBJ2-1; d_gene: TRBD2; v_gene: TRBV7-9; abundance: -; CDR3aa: CASSLVVSSGGVNEQFF; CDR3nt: TGTGCCAGCAGCTTGGTGGTTTCAAGCGGGGGGGTCAATGAGCAGTTCTTC
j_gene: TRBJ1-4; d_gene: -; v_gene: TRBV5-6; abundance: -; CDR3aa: CASSLEGSRGREKLFF; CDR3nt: TGTGCCAGCAGCTTGGAAGGGTCTCGGGGCCGGGAAAAACTGTTTTTT
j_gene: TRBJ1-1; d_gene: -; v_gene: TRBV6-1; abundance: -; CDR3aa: CASSSQQGLLQAFF; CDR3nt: TGTGCCAGCAGTTCCCAACAGGGACTCTTGCAAGCTTTCTTT